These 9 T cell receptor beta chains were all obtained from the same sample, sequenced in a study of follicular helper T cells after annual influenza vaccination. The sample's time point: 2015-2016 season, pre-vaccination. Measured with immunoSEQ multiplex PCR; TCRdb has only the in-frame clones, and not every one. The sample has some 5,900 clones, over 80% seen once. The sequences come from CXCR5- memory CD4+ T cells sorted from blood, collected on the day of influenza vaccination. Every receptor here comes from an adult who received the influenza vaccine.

CDR3 sequence (DNA): TGTGCCAGCAGCCAAGATGGGGAGTCACCCCTCCACTTT. This sequence encodes CASSQDGESPLHF. The chain employs TRBV4-2 and TRBJ1-6; D uncertain. Germline assignment: CDR1 LGHNA and CDR2 YNFKEQ. Trimming cost V 0 bases and J 10 bases, with 7 bases left between them. The CDR3 sequence is 13 residues long.

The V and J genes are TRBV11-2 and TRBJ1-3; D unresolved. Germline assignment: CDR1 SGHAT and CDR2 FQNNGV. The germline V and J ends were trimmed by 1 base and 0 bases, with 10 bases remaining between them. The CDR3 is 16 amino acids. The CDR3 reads CASSLVSGLSGNTIYF. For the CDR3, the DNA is TGTGCCAGCAGCTTAGTAAGCGGCCTCTCTGGAAACACCATATATTTT.

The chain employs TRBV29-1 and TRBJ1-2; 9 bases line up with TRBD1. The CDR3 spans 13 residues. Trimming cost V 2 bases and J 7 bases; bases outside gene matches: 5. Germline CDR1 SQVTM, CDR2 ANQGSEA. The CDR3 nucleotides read TGCAGCGTTGAACGGACAGGGGACGTTGGCTACACCTTC. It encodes CSVERTGDVGYTF.

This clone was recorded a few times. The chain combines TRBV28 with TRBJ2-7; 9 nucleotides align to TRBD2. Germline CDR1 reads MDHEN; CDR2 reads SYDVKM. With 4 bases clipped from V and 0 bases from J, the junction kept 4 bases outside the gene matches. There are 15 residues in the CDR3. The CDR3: CASSSPSGASYEQYF. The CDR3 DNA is TGTGCCAGCAGTTCCCCTAGCGGGGCCTCCTACGAGCAGTACTTC.

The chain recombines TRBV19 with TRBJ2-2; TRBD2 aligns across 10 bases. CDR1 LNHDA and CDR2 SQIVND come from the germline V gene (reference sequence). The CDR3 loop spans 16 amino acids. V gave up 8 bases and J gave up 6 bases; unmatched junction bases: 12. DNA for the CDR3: TGTGCCAGTCTACGATTAATAGCGGGAGGCGCCGGGGAGCTGTTTTTT. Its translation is CASLRLIAGGAGELFF.

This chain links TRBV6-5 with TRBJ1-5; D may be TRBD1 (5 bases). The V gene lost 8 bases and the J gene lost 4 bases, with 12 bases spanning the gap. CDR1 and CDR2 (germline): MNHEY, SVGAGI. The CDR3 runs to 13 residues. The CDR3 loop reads CASRGRANQPQHF. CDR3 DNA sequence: TGTGCCAGCCGGGGGAGGGCGAATCAGCCCCAGCATTTT.

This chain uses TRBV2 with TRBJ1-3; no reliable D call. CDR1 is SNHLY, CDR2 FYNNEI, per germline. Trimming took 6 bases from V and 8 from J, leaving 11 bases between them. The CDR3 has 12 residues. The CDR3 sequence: CASSPVLHTIYF. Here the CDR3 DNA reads TGTGCCAGCAGCCCTGTCCTACACACCATATATTTT.

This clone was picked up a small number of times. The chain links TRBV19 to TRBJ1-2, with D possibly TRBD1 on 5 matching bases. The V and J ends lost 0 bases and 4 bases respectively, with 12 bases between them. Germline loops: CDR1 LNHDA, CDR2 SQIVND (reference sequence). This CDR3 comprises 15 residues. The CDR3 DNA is TGTGCCAGTAGTATAGAAGCGGGACTTAGCTATGGCTACACCTTC. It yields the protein CASSIEAGLSYGYTF.

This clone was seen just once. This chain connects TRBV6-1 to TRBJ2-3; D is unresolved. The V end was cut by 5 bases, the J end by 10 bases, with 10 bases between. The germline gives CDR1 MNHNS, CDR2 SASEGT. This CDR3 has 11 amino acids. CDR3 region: CASSRLGSQYF. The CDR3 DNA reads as TGTGCCAGCAGTCGATTAGGATCGCAGTATTTT.